This T cell receptor (beta chain) derives from a study of blood T cell repertoires in COVID-19. Study at large: Sites in the United States, Italy and Spain provided acute and convalescent COVID-19 samples. In each case, the material was cDNA or gDNA derived from T cells, B-cell-depleted T cells, or PBMCs.

This clone is a singleton in its sample. Authors' data handling: Estimation of nucleated cell counts was performed using reference gene primer amplification. Generated by immunoSEQ multiplex PCR, the TCRdb table keeps only in-frame clones and is missing some. V and J calls and clone size are copied from that table; D and trimming were computed from the DNA. In the table there are 27,000 or so clones, 85% to 90% of which are singletons. Unmatched junction bases numbered 12, after V lost 6 bases and J lost 0 bases. The CDR3 is 19 residues long. Germline V gene data show CDR1 as MNHNY and CDR2 as SVGAGI (reference sequence).

Sequencing input: peripheral blood. This receptor was identified in a man between 70 and 80 years old with active COVID-19. The chain joins TRBV6-6 to TRBJ2-6; TRBD1 agrees at 9 bases. The CDR3, as DNA: TGTGCCAGCAGCTTATTCGACAGGGGGATCGTCTCTGGGGCCAACGTCCTGACTTTC. As protein: CASSLFDRGIVSGANVLTF.